This is a list of T cell receptor beta chains from one sample in a study of breast tumors, draining lymph nodes, adjacent tissues. TCRdb passed the multiplex PCR reads through MiXCR, listing each CDR3 protein once. The sample shows about 130,000 distinct CDR3 sequences, 20% of them seen only once. Sequences were obtained from axillary lymph node tissue. These receptors all stem from a female donor with breast cancer. Some clones in this sample may be carry-over from other donors' samples. The CDR3 runs from the conserved cysteine through the conserved F or W.

J	V	CDR3
TRBJ2-3	TRBV20-1	CSARGGTRESDTQYF
TRBJ1-4	TRBV18	CASSPEGLGKLFF
TRBJ2-1	TRBV28	CASSLRPSNEQFF
TRBJ1-3	TRBV5-6	CASSPIDSSGNTIYF
TRBJ2-3	TRBV5-5	CASRSGPGDTQYF
TRBJ2-1	TRBV5-6	CASSSRGPTSYNEQFF
TRBJ2-5	TRBV20-1	CSARPLDSFGETQYF
TRBJ2-3	TRBV29-1	CSVCLPGLVADTQYF
TRBJ1-2	TRBV19	CASSIGLGAKNYGYTF
TRBJ2-2	TRBV30	CAWRKRLTNTGELFF
TRBJ1-2	TRBV2	CASSLRTATNYGYTF
TRBJ2-3	TRBV5-1	CASSRLASDTQYF
TRBJ2-2	TRBV3-1	CASSLLSSGGAGELFF
TRBJ2-2	TRBV5-1	CASTRPGSGNTGELFF
TRBJ2-2	TRBV20-1	CSARDRREYSEELFF
TRBJ1-4	TRBV20-1	CSARGQTINEKLFF
TRBJ2-3	TRBV2	CASRGQGATDTQYF
TRBJ2-7	TRBV6-5	CASRAYGRSSYEQYF
TRBJ2-2	TRBV20-1	CSAIRPRGELFF
TRBJ2-7	TRBV3-1	CASGQAVEQYF
TRBJ2-2	TRBV7-2	CASSLTPRGAGELFF
TRBJ2-3	TRBV5-1	CASSNGQGGDTQYF
TRBJ2-5	TRBV5-1	CASSLGDWLAGHETQYF
TRBJ1-2	TRBV29-1	CSVEEQGPYGYTF